Presented here are 9 T cell receptor beta chains from one specimen sequenced in a study of T-cell reconstitution after alpha-beta-depleted transplantation in children. Researchers prepared the TCRbeta library using unique molecular identifiers, the study reports. TCRdb recomputed calls from the PCR reads with MiXCR, one row per CDR3 protein. The sample includes around 190,000 distinct CDR3 sequences, approximately 6.9% seen only once; the top ten take around 5%. This specimen consisted of PBMCs, obtained before TCRalphabeta/CD19-depleted stem cell transplant. All receptors come from a boy under 10 years old with acute lymphoblastic leukemia, due to receive a stem cell transplant.

This chain uses TRBV6-1 with TRBJ2-7, with 7 bases fitting TRBD1. The trim removed 6 bases at V and 3 bases at J, leaving 2 bases unmatched. CDR1 is MNHNS, CDR2 SASEGT, per germline. This CDR3 comprises 12 residues. The DNA of the CDR3 is TGTGCCAGCAGGGCAGGGGGCTACGAGCAGTACTTC. Translation gives CASRAGGYEQYF.

This clonotype was seen more than once but under ten times. The V gene is TRBV18, the J gene TRBJ1-5, with 8 bases matching TRBD1. V gave up 5 bases and J gave up 9 bases; unmatched junction bases: 6. The CDR3 is made up of 13 amino acids. CDR1 and CDR2 (germline): KGHSH, LQKENI. The CDR3 DNA reads as TGTGCCAGCTCAGAAGACAGGGGCCTGCCCCAGCATTTT. Translated, it gives CASSEDRGLPQHF.

The V gene is TRBV20-1, the J gene TRBJ2-7; 7 bases agree with TRBD2. With V trimmed by 7 bases and J by 6 bases, 15 bases remained unmatched. This CDR3 has 14 residues. In germline, CDR1 is DFQATT, CDR2 SNEGSKA (reference sequence). The CDR3 reads CSGLAGRVGAEQYF. The CDR3 nucleotides are TGCAGTGGACTCGCGGGGAGGGTCGGCGCCGAGCAGTACTTC.

A few counts support this clonotype. The chain joins TRBV2 to TRBJ2-5; no clear D. Germline loops: CDR1 SNHLY, CDR2 FYNNEI. This CDR3 comprises 13 residues. The V end was cut by 6 bases, the J end by 4 bases, with 12 bases between. Here the CDR3 reads CASSVAVLETQYF. The CDR3 DNA reads as TGTGCCAGCAGCGTGGCTGTTCTAGAGACCCAGTACTTC.

Details on this clonotype: A read error may explain this, as a much larger clone is one base away. The gene calls are TRBV28 and TRBJ2-7; no definite D call. Per germline, CDR1 MDHEN and CDR2 SYDVKM. The CDR3 sequence is 14 residues long. In DNA, the CDR3 is TGTGCCACCAGTTTGCACAGAGCCCTCTACGAGCAGTACTTC. Residues: CATSLHRALYEQYF.

This clonotype showed up just a few times. The chain combines TRBV7-2 with TRBJ2-3; 8 bases agree with TRBD2. The CDR3 runs to 18 residues. V trimming: 4 bases; J trimming: 6 bases; junction bases outside the gene matches: 18. From germline, CDR1 is SGHTA and CDR2 FQGNSA. The CDR3 reads CASSYYPPAGGPSDTQYF. CDR3 bases: TGTGCCAGCAGCTACTATCCGCCGGCGGGGGGCCCCTCCGATACGCAGTATTTT.

This clonotype was counted ten times or more. This sequence joins TRBV7-2 and TRBJ2-1, with 8 positions matching TRBD2. Germline V gene sequence: CDR1 SGHTA, CDR2 FQGNSA. Losses at the gene ends were 4 bases for V and 5 bases for J; bases not matched to a gene: 7. The length of the CDR3 is 15 residues. Here the CDR3 reads CASSSRGGRDNEQFF. The DNA of the CDR3 is TGTGCCAGCAGCTCCCGGGGGGGCCGAGACAATGAGCAGTTCTTC.

This clonotype was detected many times. The genes are TRBV3-1 and TRBJ2-1, with D unresolved. The V end was cut by 1 base, the J end by 9 bases, with 16 bases between. The CDR3 has 15 amino acids. Per the germline V gene, CDR1 is LGHDT and CDR2 is YNNKEL (reference sequence). The CDR3 sequence: CASSQVGANRFEQFF. CDR3 nucleotide sequence: TGTGCCAGCAGCCAAGTTGGAGCGAATCGCTTTGAGCAGTTCTTC.

There are many counts of this clonotype. The CDR3 loop is CSVMINEQFF. For the CDR3, the DNA is TGCAGCGTTATGATCAATGAGCAGTTCTTC. The chain carries TRBV29-1 and TRBJ2-1; D not certain. This CDR3 is built from 10 residues. The germline CDR1 and CDR2 sequences are SQVTM and ANQGSEA. V lost 5 bases and J 6 bases, leaving 5 bases between the germline ends.